This T cell receptor beta chain appears in the sequencing data of a study of Graves' ophthalmopathy and Graves' hyperthyroidism. The CDR3 has 16 amino acids. The trim removed 4 bases at V and 4 bases at J, leaving 10 bases unmatched. The germline V gene encodes CDR1 KGHDR and CDR2 SFDVKD. This clonotype was counted at least ten times. RNA transcripts provided the template for amplifying TCR beta CDR3 regions. Second-round multiplex PCR came after first-round RT-PCR with HTBI primers. In TCRdb, the multiplex PCR reads were re-called with MiXCR into one record per CDR3 protein. The sample shows hundreds of thousands of distinct CDR3 sequences, 22% of them seen only once.

The rearrangement uses TRBV24-1 and TRBJ2-5, with 8 bases matching TRBD2. The sequence derives from a young woman with stable Graves' hyperthyroidism. Some clones in this sample may be carry-over from other donors' samples. The sequenced sample consisted of peripheral blood. CDR3 sequence reads: CATSENGGAMGETQYF. CDR3 bases: TGTGCCACCAGTGAGAACGGGGGGGCGATGGGAGAGACCCAGTACTTC.